This TCR beta chain was captured in a study of blood T cell repertoires in COVID-19. Overall study: Samples taken during acute and convalescent COVID-19 were collected in the United States, Italy and Spain. PBMCs, B-cell-depleted T cells, or T cells provided the cDNA or gDNA that made up the material.

Authors' analysis steps: Estimates of nucleated cell counts were drawn from the amplification of reference gene primers. Repertoires were generated with immunoSEQ multiplex PCR, while TCRdb's copy carries only in-frame clones and drops some. V and J calls and clone size are copied from that table; D and trimming were computed from the DNA. Of about 210,000 clones listed, approximately 80% are singletons. Trimming shortened V by 0 bases and J by 0 bases, and 13 bases separated the two germline ends. This CDR3 region has 18 residues. CDR1 and CDR2 (germline): SGDLS, YYNGEE. The sequence was collected from a human donor in a cohort sampled during active COVID-19. The V gene is TRBV9, the J gene TRBJ2-6, with a tentative D call TRBD1 (6 bases). Sequenced material: peripheral blood. Here the CDR3 reads CASSVVQGPISGANVLTF. CDR3 coding DNA: TGTGCCAGCAGCGTAGTACAGGGACCTATCTCTGGGGCCAACGTCCTGACTTTC.